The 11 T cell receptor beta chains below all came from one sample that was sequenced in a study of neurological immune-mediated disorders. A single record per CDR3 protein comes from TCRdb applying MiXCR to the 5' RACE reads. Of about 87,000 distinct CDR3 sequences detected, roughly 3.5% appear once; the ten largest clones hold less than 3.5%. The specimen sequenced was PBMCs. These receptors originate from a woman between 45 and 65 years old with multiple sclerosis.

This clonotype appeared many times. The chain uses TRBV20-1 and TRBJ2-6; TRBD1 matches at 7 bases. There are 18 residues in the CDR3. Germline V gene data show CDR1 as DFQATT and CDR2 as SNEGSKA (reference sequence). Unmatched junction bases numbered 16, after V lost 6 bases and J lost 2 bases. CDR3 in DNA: TGCAGTGCCAGCAGTGTGCTGACAGGGTGGGCTGGGGCCAACGTCCTGACTTTC. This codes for CSASSVLTGWAGANVLTF.

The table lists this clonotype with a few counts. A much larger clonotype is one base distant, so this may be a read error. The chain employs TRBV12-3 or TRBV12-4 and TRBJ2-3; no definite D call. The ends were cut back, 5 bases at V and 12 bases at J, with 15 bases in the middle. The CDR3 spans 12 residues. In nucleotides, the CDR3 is TGTGCCAGCAGTCGCCATCGCCCATCCCAGTATTTT. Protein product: CASSRHRPSQYF.

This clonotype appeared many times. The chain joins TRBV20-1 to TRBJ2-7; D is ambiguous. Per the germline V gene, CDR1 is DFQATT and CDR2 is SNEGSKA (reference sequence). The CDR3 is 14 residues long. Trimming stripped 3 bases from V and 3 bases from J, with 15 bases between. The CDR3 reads CSASGEPNGYEQYF. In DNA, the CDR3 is TGCAGTGCTAGCGGCGAACCAAACGGCTACGAGCAGTACTTC.

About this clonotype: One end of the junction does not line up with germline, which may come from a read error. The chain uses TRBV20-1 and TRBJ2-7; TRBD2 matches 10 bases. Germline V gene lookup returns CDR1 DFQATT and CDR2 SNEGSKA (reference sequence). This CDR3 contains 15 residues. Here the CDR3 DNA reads TGCAGTGCTACTTCTAGCGGGGGAATCTCCTACAAGCAGTACTTC. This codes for CSATSSGGISYKQYF.

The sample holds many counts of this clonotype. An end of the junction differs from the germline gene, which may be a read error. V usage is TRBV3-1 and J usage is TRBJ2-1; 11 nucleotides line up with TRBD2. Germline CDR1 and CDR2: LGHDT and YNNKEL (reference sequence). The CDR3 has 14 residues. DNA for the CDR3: TGTGCCAGCAGCCAAGTGGGGACTAGCGGTCCCAGTTCCTTC. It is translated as CASSQVGTSGPSSF.

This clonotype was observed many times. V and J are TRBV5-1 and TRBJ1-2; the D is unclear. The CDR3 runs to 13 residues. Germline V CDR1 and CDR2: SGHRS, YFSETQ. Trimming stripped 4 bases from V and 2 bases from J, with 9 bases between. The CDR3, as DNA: TGCGCCAGCAGCCTGGACCACAACTATGGCTACACCTTC. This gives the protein CASSLDHNYGYTF.

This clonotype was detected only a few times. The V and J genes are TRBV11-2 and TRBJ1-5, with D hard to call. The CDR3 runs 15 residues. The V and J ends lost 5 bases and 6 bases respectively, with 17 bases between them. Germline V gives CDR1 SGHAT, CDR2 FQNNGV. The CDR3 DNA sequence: TGTGCCAGCAGCCCCATCGGCGGGGTTGGTCAGCCCCAGCATTTT. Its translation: CASSPIGGVGQPQHF. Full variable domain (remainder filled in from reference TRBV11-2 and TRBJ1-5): EAGVAQSPRYKIIEKRQSVAFWCNPISGHATLYWYQQILGQGPKLLIQFQNNGVVDDSQLPKDRFSAERLKGVDSTLKIQPAKLEDSAVYLCASSPIGGVGQPQHFGDGTRLSIL.

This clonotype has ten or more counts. CDR3 loop: CASSLSSSHEQYF. CDR3 in DNA: TGTGCCAGCAGCTTATCTAGCAGCCACGAGCAGTACTTC. The chain joins TRBV11-2 to TRBJ2-7, with D perhaps TRBD2 (5 bases). V was pared by 2 bases and J by 5 bases, with 10 bases between. This CDR3 spans 13 amino acids. From germline, CDR1 is SGHAT and CDR2 FQNNGV.

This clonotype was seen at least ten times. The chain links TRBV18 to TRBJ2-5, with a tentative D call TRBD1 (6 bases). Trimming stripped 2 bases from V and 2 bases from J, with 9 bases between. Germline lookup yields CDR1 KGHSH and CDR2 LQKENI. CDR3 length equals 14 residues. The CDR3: CASSPGTRQETQYF. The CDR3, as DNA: TGTGCCAGCTCACCAGGGACAAGACAAGAGACCCAGTACTTC. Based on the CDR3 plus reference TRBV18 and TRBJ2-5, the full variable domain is NAGVMQNPRHLVRRRGQEARLRCSPMKGHSHVYWYRQLPEEGLKFMVYLQKENIIDESGMPKERFSAEFPKEGPSILRIQQVVRGDSAAYFCASSPGTRQETQYFGPGTRLLVL.

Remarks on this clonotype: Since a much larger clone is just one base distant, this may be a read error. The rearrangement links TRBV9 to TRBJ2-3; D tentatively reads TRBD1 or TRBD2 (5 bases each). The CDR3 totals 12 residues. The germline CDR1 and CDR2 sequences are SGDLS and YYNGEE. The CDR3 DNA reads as TGTGACAGCAGCGTAGGGGACGGTACGCAGTATTTT. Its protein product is CDSSVGDGTQYF.

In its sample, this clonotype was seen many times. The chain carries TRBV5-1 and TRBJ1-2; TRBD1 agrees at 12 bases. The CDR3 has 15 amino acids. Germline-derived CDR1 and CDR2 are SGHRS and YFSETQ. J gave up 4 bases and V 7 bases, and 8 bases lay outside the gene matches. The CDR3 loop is CASGPRGQGAYGYTF. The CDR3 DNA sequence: TGCGCCAGCGGTCCGCGGGGACAGGGGGCCTATGGCTACACCTTC.